The next 28 T cell receptor beta chains were all read from a single sample in a study of CD8 T cells in Susac syndrome. A quantity of roughly 0.5 to 1 ug RNA underwent reverse transcription using random hexamers. MiXCR, applied by TCRdb to the immunoSEQ multiplex PCR reads, yields one record per CDR3 protein. The sample consists of some 260,000 distinct CDR3 sequences, 70% to 90% of them appearing once. The sequencing input was CD8+ T cells from PBMCs. The receptors stem from a human donor with multiple sclerosis.

V and J are TRBV25-1 and TRBJ2-5; D is possibly TRBD1 (6 bases). Trimming stripped 10 bases from V and 7 bases from J, with 19 bases between. This CDR3 spans 13 amino acids. The germline CDR1 and CDR2 sequences are MGHDK and SYGVNS. This CDR3 is CATESSGDGTQYF. CDR3 DNA sequence: TGTGCCACGGAGTCCTCAGGGGATGGGACCCAGTACTTC.

This clonotype showed up just a few times. The rearrangement links TRBV12-3 or TRBV12-4 to TRBJ2-7; D might be TRBD2 (7 bases). V lost 6 bases and J lost 6, with 21 bases in between. The CDR3 spans 15 residues. The CDR3 protein is CASSPLRGGGFEQYF. CDR3 in DNA: TGTGCCAGCAGCCCCCTTAGGGGGGGCGGGTTCGAGCAGTACTTC.

This chain connects TRBV7-9 to TRBJ2-3; 11 nucleotides line up with TRBD2. Germline assignment: CDR1 SEHNR and CDR2 FQNEAQ (reference sequence). With V trimmed by 5 bases and J by 5 bases, 12 bases remained unmatched. The CDR3 runs 17 residues. The DNA of the CDR3 is TGTGCCAGCAGCGGCTATGATTCCGGGACTAGCGGAGATACGCAGTATTTT. It encodes CASSGYDSGTSGDTQYF.

V gene TRBV20-1 combines with J gene TRBJ2-1; D perhaps matches TRBD2 (6 bases). Germline V gene lookup returns CDR1 DFQATT and CDR2 SNEGSKA (reference sequence). The ends were cut back, 1 base at V and 6 bases at J, with 10 bases in the middle. The CDR3 length is 13 residues. Here the CDR3 reads CSARGRGTNEQFF. The CDR3 DNA sequence: TGCAGTGCTAGAGGCCGCGGGACCAATGAGCAGTTCTTC.

The chain is built from TRBV27 and TRBJ2-3, with 10 positions matching TRBD2. Unmatched junction bases numbered 11, after V lost 6 bases and J lost 5 bases. This CDR3 comprises 16 residues. The germline CDR1 and CDR2 sequences are MNHEY and SMNVEV (reference sequence). CDR3 in amino acids: CASSRAGGPFVDTQYF. The CDR3, as DNA: TGTGCCAGCAGCCGAGCGGGAGGGCCGTTTGTAGATACGCAGTATTTT.

This clonotype appeared a few times. The chain has TRBV28 and TRBJ2-2; possible D gene TRBD2, 5 bases. CDR1 MDHEN and CDR2 SYDVKM come from the germline V gene. This CDR3 is 15 amino acids long. Deletions cut 5 bases from V and 5 bases from J, with 15 bases between. This CDR3 reads CASSPLSVATGELFF. CDR3 sequence (DNA): TGTGCCAGCAGTCCCCTTAGCGTAGCGACCGGGGAGCTGTTTTTT.

Comment on this clonotype: In this CDR3 the conserved last residue, phenylalanine or tryptophan, is missing, so a read error is likely. The V and J genes are TRBV5-5 and TRBJ1-1; the match to TRBD1 covers 9 bases. The J segment lost 6 bases and the V segment lost 4 bases, leaving 19 bases of the junction unmatched. Germline CDR1 SGHKS, CDR2 YYEKEE (reference sequence). This CDR3 has 18 amino acids. CDR3 sequence reads: CASSLAFRTGDLKAEAFL. Written as DNA, the CDR3 is TGTGCCAGCAGCCTGGCATTTCGGACAGGGGACCTTAAGGCTGAAGCTTTCCTT.

The chain links TRBV20-1 to TRBJ2-3; D unresolved. Looked up from germline, CDR1 is DFQATT and CDR2 is SNEGSKA (reference sequence). CDR3 length equals 10 residues. Trimming pared 6 bases from V and 2 bases from J, leaving 3 bases between. DNA of the CDR3: TGCAGTGCGAACACAGATACGCAGTATTTT. Protein sequence: CSANTDTQYF.

The chain carries TRBV10-3 and TRBJ2-1; D is ambiguous. The V end was cut by 3 bases, the J end by 5 bases, with 14 bases between. This CDR3 has 15 amino acids. CDR1 ENHRY and CDR2 SYGVKD come from the germline V gene. CDR3 region: CAISERAEPHNEQFF. The DNA of the CDR3 is TGTGCCATCAGTGAACGGGCGGAGCCCCACAATGAGCAGTTCTTC.

This clonotype was found once. The chain has TRBV27 and TRBJ2-1; TRBD2 matches at 15 bases. The V gene end was trimmed by 8 bases and the J gene end by 7 bases; junction bases not matched to a gene: 0. The CDR3 totals 13 residues. CDR1 and CDR2 (germline): MNHEY, SMNVEV (reference sequence). The DNA for the CDR3 is TGTGCCAGCGGGACTAGCGGGAGGAATGAGCAGTTCTTC. Translating gives CASGTSGRNEQFF.

The rearrangement joins TRBV5-6 to TRBJ2-1, with TRBD2 matching over 12 bases. Germline CDR1 reads SGHDT; CDR2 reads YYEEEE. This CDR3 spans 15 amino acids. The ends lost 0 bases at V and 6 bases at J; junction bases unmatched: 1. CDR3 protein: CASSLGLAGVNEQFF. DNA for the CDR3: TGTGCCAGCAGCTTGGGACTAGCGGGAGTCAATGAGCAGTTCTTC.

J is TRBJ1-1 and V is TRBV7-8; a possible D gene is TRBD1 (5 bases). In germline, CDR1 is SGHVS, CDR2 FQNEAQ. V gave up 2 bases and J gave up 0 bases, with 16 bases separating them. This CDR3 has 17 residues. CDR3 loop: CASSLLWAGLMNTEAFF. The CDR3 nucleotides read TGTGCCAGCAGCTTACTATGGGCAGGGCTCATGAACACTGAAGCTTTCTTT. Complete variable domain (other parts from reference TRBV7-8 and TRBJ1-1): GAGVSQSPRYKVAKRGQDVALRCDPISGHVSLFWYQQALGQGPEFLTYFQNEAQLDKSGLPSDRFFAERPEGSVSTLKIQRTQQEDSAVYLCASSLLWAGLMNTEAFFGQGTRLTVV.

This rearrangement joins TRBV6-5 to TRBJ2-1, with TRBD2 matching over 8 bases. This CDR3 contains 15 residues. Losses at the gene ends were 2 bases for V and 10 bases for J; bases not matched to a gene: 10. CDR1 is MNHEY and CDR2 is SVGAGI in the germline V gene. The CDR3 DNA reads as TGTGCCAGCAGTTACGGGGTAGCGGGGCCAGAGGAGCAGTTCTTC. Translated, it gives CASSYGVAGPEEQFF.

The V call is TRBV19, the J call TRBJ2-7; D unresolved. The CDR3 spans 14 residues. Germline V gives CDR1 LNHDA, CDR2 SQIVND (reference sequence). The V and J ends lost 5 bases and 3 bases respectively, with 14 bases between them. The CDR3 here is CASSEGSGRYEQYF. DNA of the CDR3: TGTGCCAGTAGTGAAGGTTCCGGGCGCTACGAGCAGTACTTC.

This chain links TRBV5-4 with TRBJ2-7; perhaps TRBD2 as D (5 bases). The CDR3 length is 14 residues. Trimming removed 4 bases at V and 1 base at J, with 12 bases between. Germline CDR1 and CDR2: SGHNT and YYREEE (reference sequence). The chain's CDR3 is CASSRGWESYEQYF. The CDR3, as DNA: TGTGCCAGCAGCCGAGGATGGGAGTCCTACGAGCAGTACTTC.

CDR3 sequence reads: CASSLLGGRTATNTEAFF. The CDR3 DNA sequence: TGTGCCAGCAGCTTATTAGGGGGAAGGACAGCCACGAACACTGAAGCTTTCTTT. V and J are TRBV7-9 and TRBJ1-1; D might be TRBD1 (6 bases). Germline V gives CDR1 SEHNR, CDR2 FQNEAQ (reference sequence). With 2 bases removed from V and 1 base from J, the gap between germline ends came to 20 bases. The CDR3 is made up of 18 amino acids.

This chain links TRBV27 with TRBJ2-7; D is perhaps TRBD2 (6 bases). The germline CDR1 and CDR2 sequences are MNHEY and SMNVEV (reference sequence). This CDR3 contains 12 residues. Between the trimmed V and J ends, which lost 5 bases and 6 bases, there was a span of 11 bases. The CDR3 sequence is CASSTTSFEQYF. The CDR3 nucleotides are TGTGCCAGCAGTACGACTAGTTTCGAGCAGTACTTC.

The V call is TRBV3-1, the J call TRBJ1-6; D ambiguous. The V gene lost 2 bases and the J gene lost 0 bases, with 8 bases spanning the gap. This CDR3 is built from 16 residues. The V gene's germline CDR1 is LGHDT and CDR2 YNNKEL (reference sequence). CDR3: CASSQRSASYNSPLHF. Written as DNA, the CDR3 is TGTGCCAGCAGCCAAAGGTCGGCCTCCTATAATTCACCCCTCCACTTT.

V gene TRBV5-4 combines with J gene TRBJ2-1, with a possible D match to TRBD1 (6 bases). V was cut by 2 bases and J by 4 bases, with 19 bases left in between. The CDR3 totals 17 residues. Per the germline V gene, CDR1 is SGHNT and CDR2 is YYREEE (reference sequence). CDR3 in amino acids: CASSLAPGDPLYNEQFF. The CDR3 coding sequence is TGTGCCAGCAGCTTAGCCCCAGGGGACCCCCTTTACAATGAGCAGTTCTTC.

The chain couples TRBV27 to TRBJ1-2, with no clear D. Germline V gene data show CDR1 as MNHEY and CDR2 as SMNVEV (reference sequence). The CDR3 is 14 amino acids. V shed 8 bases and J shed 2 bases, with 15 bases lying between them. As DNA, the CDR3 is TGTGCCAGCGCGGTCCGGTTCACCAACTATGGCTACACCTTC. This sequence encodes CASAVRFTNYGYTF.

This chain uses TRBV28 with TRBJ2-7; D may match TRBD1 or TRBD2 (7 bases each). CDR1 is MDHEN, CDR2 SYDVKM, per germline. V lost 2 bases and J 5 bases, leaving 16 bases between the germline ends. The CDR3 has 15 residues. CDR3: CASSLGRGLDHEQYF. The DNA of the CDR3 is TGTGCCAGCAGTTTAGGGAGGGGGCTGGATCACGAGCAGTACTTC.

This sequence joins TRBV19 and TRBJ1-1, with 7 bases that match TRBD1. The CDR3 is 16 amino acids. J gave up 5 bases and V 8 bases, and 17 bases lay outside the gene matches. The germline V gene encodes CDR1 LNHDA and CDR2 SQIVND (reference sequence). The CDR3 region is CASEGPFDRARTEAFF. DNA for the CDR3: TGTGCCAGTGAGGGCCCCTTTGACAGGGCTCGGACTGAAGCTTTCTTT.

The table lists this clonotype with a count of one. The chain is built from TRBV28 and TRBJ1-4, with 8 bases matching TRBD1. Trimming took 6 bases from V and 4 from J; bases not matched to a gene: 4. The CDR3 covers 14 residues. Germline CDR1 is MDHEN and CDR2 is SYDVKM. DNA for the CDR3: TGTGCCAGCAGAACAGGGGGTGGTAATGAAAAACTGTTTTTT. It yields the protein CASRTGGGNEKLFF.

V is TRBV12-3 or TRBV12-4 and J is TRBJ2-2; TRBD1 agrees at 7 bases. The CDR3 consists of 16 residues. Trimming cost V 2 bases and J 2 bases; bases outside gene matches: 5. The CDR3 bases are TGTGCCAGCAGTTTAAAGAACAGGGGTAACACCGGGGAGCTGTTTTTT. Translating it yields CASSLKNRGNTGELFF.

V is TRBV3-1 and J is TRBJ2-3, with D possibly matching TRBD2 (5 bases). V was pared by 3 bases and J by 6 bases, with 13 bases between. The CDR3 contains 14 residues. Germline V gene sequence: CDR1 LGHDT, CDR2 YNNKEL (reference sequence). The CDR3 nucleotides are TGTGCCAGCAGCCAGGTGGGAGTTGCGGATACGCAGTATTTT. It is translated as CASSQVGVADTQYF.

The rearrangement uses TRBV28 and TRBJ2-7, with D perhaps TRBD2 (6 bases). The V end lost 8 bases, the J end lost 2 bases, and 16 bases lay between the germline ends. CDR1 MDHEN and CDR2 SYDVKM come from the germline V gene. The length of the CDR3 is 14 residues. The CDR3 spells CASGGTPVPYEQYF. CDR3 DNA: TGTGCCAGCGGGGGGACGCCCGTCCCCTACGAGCAGTACTTC.

The J gene is TRBJ1-2, the V gene TRBV7-9; D might be TRBD1 (6 bases). The germline V and J ends were trimmed by 4 bases and 5 bases, with 17 bases remaining between them. Germline V gene data show CDR1 as SEHNR and CDR2 as FQNEAQ (reference sequence). The CDR3 covers 15 residues. The CDR3 DNA reads TGTGCCAGCAGCTCCCTAAGGACAGTCTTGTATGGCTACACCTTC. This encodes CASSSLRTVLYGYTF.

CDR3 nucleotide sequence: TGTGCCAGCGTGTTGAGATCGGGGGTAACAGAGACCCAGTACTTC. Its protein is CASVLRSGVTETQYF. The chain links TRBV28 to TRBJ2-5; D perhaps matches TRBD2 (6 bases). In germline, CDR1 is MDHEN, CDR2 SYDVKM. V lost 8 bases, J lost 4 bases, and 20 bases lay in between. This CDR3 has 15 residues.